This TCR beta chain was captured by sequencing in a study of CD8+CD57+ T cells in acquired aplastic anemia. Study-wide background: Sorted CD4+ and CD8+ cells yielded around 3.2 ug of DNA on average. Study results and limitations: CD8+ Simpson's diversity showed no significant patient-control difference.

Trimming pared 4 bases from V and 3 bases from J, leaving 13 bases between. This CDR3 has 14 residues. Per germline, CDR1 MNHNS and CDR2 SASEGT. This clonotype was found many times. Its antigen is not identified. The template for TCR beta VDJ and CDR3 sequence profiling was genomic DNA. One entry per CDR3 protein results from TCRdb running MiXCR on the reads. The sample shows some 160,000 distinct CDR3 sequences, 40% to 55% of them seen only once. Patients included in sequencing had previously demonstrated CD8+CD57+ cell expansion by flow cytometry. Patients uniformly had severe acquired aplastic anemia. Blood came from patients not yet given any therapy.

The chain carries TRBV6-1 and TRBJ2-7; D not certain. The source material was sorted CD4+, CD8+, or CD8+CD57+ T cells (not recorded which) from PBMCs. This TCR derives from a human donor with aplastic anemia. The chain's CDR3 is CASSVPSVNYEQYF. CDR3 bases: TGTGCCAGCAGTGTCCCCAGCGTCAACTACGAGCAGTACTTC.